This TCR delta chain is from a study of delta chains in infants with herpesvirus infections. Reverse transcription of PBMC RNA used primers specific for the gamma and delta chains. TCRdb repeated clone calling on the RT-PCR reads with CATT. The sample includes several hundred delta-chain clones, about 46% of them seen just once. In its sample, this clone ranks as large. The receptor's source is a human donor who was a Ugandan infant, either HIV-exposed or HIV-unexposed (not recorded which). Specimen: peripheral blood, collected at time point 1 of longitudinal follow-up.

CDR3 in DNA: TGTGCCTGTGACGTACTGGGGGCTTTCTCCTGGGACACCCGACAGATGTTTTTC. Translating it yields CACDVLGAFSWDTRQMFF. The chain has TRDV2 and TRDJ3; 8 nucleotides align to TRDD3. Germline V lookup: CDR1 GEAIGNYY, CDR2 EKD. The trim removed 3 bases at V and 0 bases at J, leaving 6 bases unmatched. This CDR3 has 18 amino acids.